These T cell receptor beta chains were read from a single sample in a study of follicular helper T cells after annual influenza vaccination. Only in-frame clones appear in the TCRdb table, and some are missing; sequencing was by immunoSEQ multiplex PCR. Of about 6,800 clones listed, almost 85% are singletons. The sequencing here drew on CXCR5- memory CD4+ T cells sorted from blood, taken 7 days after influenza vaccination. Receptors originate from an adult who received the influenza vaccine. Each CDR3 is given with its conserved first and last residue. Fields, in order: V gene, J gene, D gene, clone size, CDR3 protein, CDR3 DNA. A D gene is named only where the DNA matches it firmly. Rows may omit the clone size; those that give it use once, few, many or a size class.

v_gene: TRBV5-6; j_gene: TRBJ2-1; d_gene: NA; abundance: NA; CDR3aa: CASSTRGPNEQFF; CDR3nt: TGTGCCAGCAGCACGCGGGGGCCTAATGAGCAGTTCTTC
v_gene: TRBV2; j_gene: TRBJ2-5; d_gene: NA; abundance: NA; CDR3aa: CASRTRQETQYF; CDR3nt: TGTGCCAGCAGAACAAGACAAGAGACCCAGTACTTC
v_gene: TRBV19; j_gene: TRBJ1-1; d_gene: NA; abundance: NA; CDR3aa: CASSIKWGGATEAFF; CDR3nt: TGTGCCAGTAGTATAAAGTGGGGGGGCGCCACTGAAGCTTTCTTT
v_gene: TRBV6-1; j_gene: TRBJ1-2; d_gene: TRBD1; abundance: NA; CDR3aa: CASSEAWTGGSFNYGYTF; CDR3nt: TGTGCCAGCAGTGAAGCTTGGACAGGGGGCTCCTTTAACTATGGCTACACCTTC
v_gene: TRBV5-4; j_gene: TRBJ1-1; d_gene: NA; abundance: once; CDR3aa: CASSLGGALNTEAFF; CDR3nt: TGTGCCAGCAGCTTAGGAGGGGCTCTGAACACTGAAGCTTTCTTT
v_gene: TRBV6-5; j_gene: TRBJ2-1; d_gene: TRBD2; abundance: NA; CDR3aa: CASSSSGSSYNEQFF; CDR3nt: TGTGCCAGCAGCTCTAGCGGGAGCAGCTACAATGAGCAGTTCTTC
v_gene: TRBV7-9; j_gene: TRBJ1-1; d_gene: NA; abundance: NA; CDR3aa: CASSLVGETEAFF; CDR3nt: TGTGCCAGCAGCTTAGTGGGGGAGACTGAAGCTTTCTTT
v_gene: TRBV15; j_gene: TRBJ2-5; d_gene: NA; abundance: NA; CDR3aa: CATSREQSTQYF; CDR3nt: TGTGCCACCAGCAGAGAACAATCTACCCAGTACTTC
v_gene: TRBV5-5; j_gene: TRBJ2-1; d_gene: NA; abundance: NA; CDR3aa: CASSLVGANEQFF; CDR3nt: TGTGCCAGCAGCTTGGTGGGGGCGAATGAGCAGTTCTTC
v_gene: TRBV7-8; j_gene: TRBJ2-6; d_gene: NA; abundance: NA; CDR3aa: CASSTTVGTGSGANVLTF; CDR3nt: TGTGCCAGCAGCACAACTGTGGGAACAGGCTCTGGGGCCAACGTCCTGACTTTC
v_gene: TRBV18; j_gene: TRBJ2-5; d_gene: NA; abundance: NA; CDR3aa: CASSLGYQETQYF; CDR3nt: TGTGCCAGCTCATTAGGGTACCAAGAGACCCAGTACTTC
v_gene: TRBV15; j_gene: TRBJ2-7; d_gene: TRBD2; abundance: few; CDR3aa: CATSRVGLAGGEQYF; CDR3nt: TGTGCCACCAGCAGAGTTGGACTAGCGGGAGGCGAGCAGTACTTC
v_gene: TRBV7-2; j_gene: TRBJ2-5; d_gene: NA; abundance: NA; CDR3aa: CASSTYQETQYF; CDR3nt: TGTGCCAGCAGCACCTACCAAGAGACCCAGTACTTC
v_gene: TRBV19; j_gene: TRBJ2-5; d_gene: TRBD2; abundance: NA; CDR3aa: CASSIVEAGGAETQYF; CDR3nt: TGTGCCAGTAGTATAGTCGAAGCGGGGGGGGCAGAGACCCAGTACTTC
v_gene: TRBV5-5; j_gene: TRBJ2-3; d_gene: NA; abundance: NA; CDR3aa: CASSPIPRRQSDTQYF; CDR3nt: TGTGCCAGCAGCCCCATTCCCAGACGACAATCGGATACGCAGTATTTT
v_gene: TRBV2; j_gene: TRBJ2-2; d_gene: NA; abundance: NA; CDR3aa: CASSPRETGELFF; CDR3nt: TGTGCCAGCAGCCCCAGGGAAACCGGGGAGCTGTTTTTT
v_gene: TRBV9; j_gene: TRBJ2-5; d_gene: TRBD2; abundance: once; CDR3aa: CASSILSGGLQETQYF; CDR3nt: TGTGCCAGCAGCATCCTCAGCGGGGGCCTACAAGAGACCCAGTACTTC
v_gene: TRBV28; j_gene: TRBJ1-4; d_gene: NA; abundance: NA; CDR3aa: CASSAPAEEKLFF; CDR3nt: TGTGCCAGCAGTGCCCCGGCCGAGGAAAAACTGTTTTTT
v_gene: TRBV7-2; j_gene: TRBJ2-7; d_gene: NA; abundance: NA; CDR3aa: CASSPGGYEQYF; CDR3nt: TGTGCCAGCAGCCCAGGGGGGTACGAGCAGTACTTC
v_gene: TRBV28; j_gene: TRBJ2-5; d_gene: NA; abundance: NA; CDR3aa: CASSLDQDSSRGGYF; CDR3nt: TGTGCCAGCAGTTTAGATCAGGACAGCAGCAGAGGGGGGTACTTC